The 14 T cell receptor beta chains given below trace back to one sample, sequenced in a study of blood T cells in healthy people across ages (dated by TCRdb to between 2014 and 2017). Libraries were built with 5' RACE. Sequencing took place on an Illumina HiSeq 2500. A second roughly 6 to 12 cycle PCR used a sample-barcoded 5' primer and a J-beta primer mix. The public reads were quality trimmed at Q25 with fastp and then assembled into clones with MiXCR by TCRdb, keeping productive beta chains. Every entry covers one CDR3 protein and lists the most common genes and DNA from its rows. This sample is represented by 1,100,000 or so distinct CDR3 sequences; 40% to 50% of them were singletons. Over 15% of the sample is taken by the ten largest. Sequences were obtained from blood. Receptors were obtained from an older woman in good health.

This clonotype was recorded a few times. The J gene is TRBJ2-7, the V gene TRBV9, with D perhaps matching TRBD1 (5 bases). From germline, CDR1 is SGDLS and CDR2 YYNGEE. The CDR3 is made up of 14 amino acids. Deletions cut 5 bases from V and 0 bases from J, with 12 bases between. The CDR3 sequence: CASSDGHFSYEQYF. CDR3 nucleotide sequence: TGTGCCAGCAGTGATGGACACTTCTCCTACGAGCAGTACTTC.

The rearrangement links TRBV20-1 to TRBJ2-7; D assignment may be TRBD1 or TRBD2 (5 bases each). The CDR3 has 16 amino acids. The germline CDR1 and CDR2 sequences are DFQATT and SNEGSKA (reference sequence). The V end lost 0 bases, the J end lost 3 bases, and 18 bases lay between the germline ends. The CDR3 region has the DNA TGCAGTGCTAGAGACTCGCAGGGAGCCCAAGGCTACGAGCAGTACTTC. Translation: CSARDSQGAQGYEQYF.

This clonotype was seen only a few times. The V and J genes are TRBV6-5 and TRBJ2-4; D ambiguous. Trimming stripped 6 bases from V and 6 bases from J, with 15 bases between. The CDR3 sequence is 14 residues long. The germline V gene encodes CDR1 MNHEY and CDR2 SVGAGI. Here the CDR3 reads CASSRSVFGNIQYF. For the CDR3, the DNA is TGTGCCAGCAGCCGCTCGGTGTTTGGAAACATTCAGTACTTC.

The chain links TRBV4-2 to TRBJ2-3; D assignment may be TRBD1 or TRBD2 (5 bases each). The germline gives CDR1 LGHNA, CDR2 YNFKEQ. The CDR3 runs to 14 residues. Trimming took 3 bases from V and 1 from J, leaving 8 bases between them. The CDR3 DNA is TGTGCCAGCAGCCAGAGGGACGGCACAGATACGCAGTATTTT. Its protein product is CASSQRDGTDTQYF.

This sequence joins TRBV28 and TRBJ2-7; unclear D gene. V gave up 3 bases and J gave up 3 bases, with 12 bases separating them. CDR1 and CDR2 from the germline V gene are MDHEN and SYDVKM. The CDR3 spans 14 residues. CDR3 amino acids: CASSLVGSNYEQYF. CDR3 DNA: TGTGCCAGCAGTTTGGTAGGTTCTAACTACGAGCAGTACTTC.

This chain joins TRBV27 and TRBJ1-5, with TRBD1 as a possible D gene (6 bases). Germline V CDR1 and CDR2: MNHEY, SMNVEV (reference sequence). CDR3 length: 17 amino acids. Deletions cut 6 bases from V and 0 bases from J, with 18 bases between. The DNA for the CDR3 is TGTGCCAGCAGCCCACTTCGGGCAGGGGTTAGCAATCAGCCCCAGCATTTT. This gives the protein CASSPLRAGVSNQPQHF.

This clonotype was detected a few times. The V call is TRBV25-1, the J call TRBJ2-3; 9 bases line up with TRBD2. Trimming at V came to 5 bases and at J to 4 bases, leaving 7 bases not matched to a gene. The germline gives CDR1 MGHDK, CDR2 SYGVNS. CDR3 length: 15 residues. The CDR3 protein is CASSTGTSLPDTQYF. The CDR3 DNA is TGTGCCAGCAGTACCGGGACTAGCCTGCCAGATACGCAGTATTTT.

CDR3 sequence reads: CATSRDLGTGRVQPQHF. The DNA for the CDR3 is TGTGCCACCAGCAGAGATTTGGGGACAGGGCGGGTTCAGCCCCAGCATTTT. This chain uses TRBV15 with TRBJ1-5; 9 bases map to TRBD1. Trimming removed 0 bases from V and 6 bases from J; junction bases left unmatched: 9. Germline V gene sequence: CDR1 LNHNV, CDR2 YYDKDF (reference sequence). The length of the CDR3 is 17 residues. The entire variable domain, with the rest obtained from reference TRBV15 and TRBJ1-5, is as follows: DAMVIQNPRYQVTQFGKPVTLSCSQTLNHNVMYWYQQKSSQAPKLLFHYYDKDFNNEADTPDNFQSRRPNTSFCFLDIRSPGLGDTAMYLCATSRDLGTGRVQPQHFGDGTRLSIL.

This chain connects TRBV6-2 or TRBV6-3 to TRBJ2-7; TRBD1 agrees at 8 bases. CDR1 and CDR2 (germline): MNHEY, SVGEGT. V shed 0 bases and J 5 bases; nucleotides not matched to a gene: 9. The CDR3 is made up of 16 amino acids. The CDR3 DNA reads as TGTGCCAGCAGTTACTCGGACAGGGTTCAGATCCACGAGCAGTACTTC. Its translation is CASSYSDRVQIHEQYF.

This chain links TRBV27 with TRBJ2-7; the D gene is possibly TRBD1 (5 bases). Germline V lookup: CDR1 MNHEY, CDR2 SMNVEV (reference sequence). The CDR3 spans 16 residues. V was trimmed by 3 bases and J by 5 bases, leaving 20 bases between them. CDR3 amino acids: CASSLNTQTGPDEQYF. In DNA, the CDR3 is TGTGCCAGCAGTTTGAATACCCAAACAGGCCCCGACGAGCAGTACTTC.

This clonotype was detected once. This chain joins TRBV3-1 and TRBJ2-5; 8 bases are a match to TRBD1. The CDR3 has 13 residues. The J segment lost 11 bases and the V segment lost 3 bases, leaving 8 bases of the junction unmatched. Per germline, CDR1 LGHDT and CDR2 YNNKEL (reference sequence). CDR3 sequence: CASSQDRDREQYF. CDR3 nucleotide sequence: TGTGCCAGCAGCCAGGACAGGGACCGGGAGCAGTACTTC.

This chain links TRBV20-1 with TRBJ1-5; D not certain. In germline, CDR1 is DFQATT, CDR2 SNEGSKA (reference sequence). Trimming took off 1 base at V and 3 bases at J, with 10 bases between the two ends. The CDR3 contains 14 residues. The CDR3: CSARAEIHNQPQHF. CDR3 nucleotide sequence: TGCAGTGCTAGAGCTGAGATCCACAATCAGCCCCAGCATTTT.

This clonotype was counted a single time. The V and J genes are TRBV28 and TRBJ1-6, with D possibly TRBD1 on 6 matching bases. Germline CDR1 and CDR2: MDHEN and SYDVKM. CDR3 length equals 15 residues. Between the trimmed V and J ends, which lost 4 bases and 6 bases, there was a span of 13 bases. The CDR3 loop is CASSWIRGPNSPLHF. The CDR3 region has the DNA TGTGCCAGCAGTTGGATCAGGGGACCTAATTCACCCCTCCACTTT.

The table lists this clonotype with a few counts. The chain joins TRBV6-1 to TRBJ1-2, with unresolved D. Per the germline V gene, CDR1 is MNHNS and CDR2 is SASEGT. The CDR3 runs 14 residues. Trimming shortened V by 7 bases and J by 0 bases, and 12 bases separated the two germline ends. This CDR3 reads CASTELVPNYGYTF. The CDR3 DNA is TGTGCCAGCACCGAATTAGTCCCTAACTATGGCTACACCTTC.